This T cell receptor beta chain was sequenced during a study of graft-versus-host responses after intestinal transplantation. Study information: All recipients got anti-thymocyte globulin induction, then tacrolimus and steroids for roughly three years.

Remarks on this clone: What it recognizes is unknown.

Germline CDR1 is SGHRS and CDR2 is YFSETQ. Trimming took 3 bases from V and 8 from J; bases not matched to a gene: 13. The CDR3 sequence is 15 residues long. Points from the study as a whole: Among recipient marrow samples, GvH clones were found; some appeared first in ileum or blood. With peak circulating GvH clone levels came an association with early post-transplant HvG declines.

The method was immunoSEQ multiplex PCR; TCRdb's version includes in-frame clones alone and lacks a portion of them. The repertoire holds over 80,000 clones, with around 93% as singletons. This TCR came from a human donor who was the organ donor for an intestinal transplant. The sample here was unstimulated CD8+ T cells sorted from spleen or lymph node cells, taken before transplant. The rearrangement uses TRBV5-1 and TRBJ1-2; TRBD1 matches 7 bases. The CDR3 protein is CASSSPTQGWGGYTF. CDR3 nucleotide sequence: TGCGCCAGCAGCTCCCCGACACAGGGGTGGGGGGGCTACACCTTC.